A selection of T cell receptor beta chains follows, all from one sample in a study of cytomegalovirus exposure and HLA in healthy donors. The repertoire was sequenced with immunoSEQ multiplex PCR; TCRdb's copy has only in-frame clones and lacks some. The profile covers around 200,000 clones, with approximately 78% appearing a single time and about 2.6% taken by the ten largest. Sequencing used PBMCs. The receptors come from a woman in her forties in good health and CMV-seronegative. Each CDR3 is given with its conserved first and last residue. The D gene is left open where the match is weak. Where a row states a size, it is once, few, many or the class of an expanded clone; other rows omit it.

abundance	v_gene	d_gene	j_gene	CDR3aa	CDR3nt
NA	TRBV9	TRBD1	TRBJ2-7	CASSVTGDQGEQYF	TGTGCCAGCAGCGTGACAGGGGACCAGGGGGAGCAGTACTTC
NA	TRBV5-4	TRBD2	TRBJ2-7	CASSYGTSEAYEQYF	TGTGCCAGCAGCTATGGGACTAGCGAGGCCTACGAGCAGTACTTC
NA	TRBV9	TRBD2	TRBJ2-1	CASSGGGGKDEQFF	TGTGCCAGCAGCGGGGGGGGAGGGAAGGATGAGCAGTTCTTC
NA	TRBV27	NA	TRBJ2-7	CASSLSGGYEQYF	TGTGCCAGCAGTTTATCGGGGGGCTACGAGCAGTACTTC
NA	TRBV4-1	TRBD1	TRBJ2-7	CASSHLSTGAYEQYF	TGCGCCAGCAGCCATTTGTCAACAGGGGCCTACGAGCAGTACTTC
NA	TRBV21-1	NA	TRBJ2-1	CKEASANEQFF	TGTAAAGAAGCGTCGGCCAATGAGCAGTTCTTC
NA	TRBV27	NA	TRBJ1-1	CASSLFIGGLVTEAFF	TGTGCCAGCAGTTTATTCATCGGGGGTCTGGTCACTGAAGCTTTCTTT
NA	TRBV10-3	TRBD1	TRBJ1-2	CAISTGGNYGYTF	TGTGCCATCAGCACAGGGGGGAACTATGGCTACACCTTC
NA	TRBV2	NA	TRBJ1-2	CASMDFTGGSRYTF	TGTGCCAGCATGGATTTTACGGGGGGAAGCCGCTACACCTTC
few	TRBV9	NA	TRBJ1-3	CASSPSTSGGLSGNTIYF	NA
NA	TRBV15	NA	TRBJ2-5	CATSRDYRGGETQYF	TGTGCCACCAGCAGAGATTATAGAGGTGGAGAGACCCAGTACTTC
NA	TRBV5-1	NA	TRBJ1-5	CASSLLGDSNQPQHF	TGCGCCAGCAGCTTGTTAGGGGATAGCAATCAGCCCCAGCATTTT
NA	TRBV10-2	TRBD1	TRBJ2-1	CASATGQGKRNEQFF	TGCGCCAGCGCAACGGGACAGGGGAAAAGGAATGAGCAGTTCTTC
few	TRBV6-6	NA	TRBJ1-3	CASSYSEGSGNTIYF	TGTGCCAGCAGTTACTCGGAGGGTTCGGGAAACACCATATATTTT
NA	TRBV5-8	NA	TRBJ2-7	CASSLPDRTYEQYF	TGTGCCAGCAGCTTGCCCGACAGAACCTACGAGCAGTACTTC
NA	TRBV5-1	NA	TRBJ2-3	CASSLSGVSADTQYF	TGCGCCAGCAGCTTGTCGGGAGTTTCGGCAGATACGCAGTATTTT
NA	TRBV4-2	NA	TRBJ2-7	CASSQLGTGTFSYEQYF	TGTGCCAGCAGCCAACTTGGAACAGGGACCTTCTCCTACGAGCAGTACTTC
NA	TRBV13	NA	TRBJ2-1	CASSLEPWQGPGRRQFF	TGTGCCAGCAGCTTAGAACCCTGGCAGGGTCCAGGTCGCAGGCAGTTCTTC
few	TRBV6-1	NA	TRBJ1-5	CASSKRRGGNQPQHF	TGTGCCAGCAGCAAAAGAAGGGGTGGCAATCAGCCCCAGCATTTT
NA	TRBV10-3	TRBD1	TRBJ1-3	CAISEGQGARSRRNTIYF	TGTGCCATCAGTGAGGGGCAGGGGGCACGCAGTAGGAGAAACACCATATATTTT
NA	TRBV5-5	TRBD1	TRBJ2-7	CASSPHRGDEQYF	TGTGCCAGCAGCCCCCACAGGGGCGACGAGCAGTACTTC
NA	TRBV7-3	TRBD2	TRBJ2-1	CASSLAGVFNEQFF	TGTGCCAGCAGCTTAGCGGGAGTGTTTAATGAGCAGTTCTTC
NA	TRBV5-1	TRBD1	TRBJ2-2	CASSLEGTGVAGELFF	TGCGCCAGCAGCTTGGAAGGGACAGGGGTCGCCGGGGAGCTGTTTTTT
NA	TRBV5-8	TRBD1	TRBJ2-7	CASSWDSYEQYF	TGTGCCAGCAGCTGGGACAGCTACGAGCAGTACTTC
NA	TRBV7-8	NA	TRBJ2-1	CASSLAYTGEQFF	TGTGCCAGCAGCTTAGCGTACACAGGGGAGCAGTTCTTC
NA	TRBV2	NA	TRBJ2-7	CASSRLGAYEQYF	TGTGCCAGCAGCCGACTAGGAGCCTACGAGCAGTACTTC
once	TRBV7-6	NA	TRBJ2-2	CASSPSPLNTGELFF	TGTGCCAGCAGCCCTAGCCCTTTAAACACCGGGGAGCTGTTTTTT
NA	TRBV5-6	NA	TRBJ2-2	CASSLLGLTGELFF	TGTGCCAGCAGCTTGTTGGGGCTCACCGGGGAGCTGTTTTTT
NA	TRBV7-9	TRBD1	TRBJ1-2	CASSVGDGQGGGYTF	TGTGCCAGCAGCGTTGGGGATGGACAGGGTGGGGGCTACACCTTC
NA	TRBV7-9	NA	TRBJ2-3	CASSLGTGYRGDTQYF	TGTGCCAGCAGCTTAGGAACCGGATACCGAGGAGATACGCAGTATTTT
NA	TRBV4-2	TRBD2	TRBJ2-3	CASSQAVAGGYTSTDTQYF	TGTGCCAGCAGCCAAGCGGTAGCGGGAGGGTATACTAGCACAGATACGCAGTATTTT
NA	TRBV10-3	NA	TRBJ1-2	CAISESVSGQEDYGYTF	TGTGCCATCAGTGAGTCGGTCTCGGGTCAGGAGGACTATGGCTACACCTTC
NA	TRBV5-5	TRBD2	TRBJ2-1	CASSFRTSGISEQFF	TGTGCCAGCAGCTTCCGGACTAGCGGGATTAGTGAGCAGTTCTTC
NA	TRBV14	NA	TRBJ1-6	CASSSEWLGVIGSPLHF	TGTGCCAGCAGCTCCGAATGGCTAGGAGTTATCGGATCACCCCTCCACTTT
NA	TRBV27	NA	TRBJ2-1	CASSFVGGGSNEQFF	TGTGCCAGCAGTTTTGTAGGGGGGGGGAGCAATGAGCAGTTCTTC
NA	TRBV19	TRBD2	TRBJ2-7	CASSIRRLAGYEQYF	TGTGCCAGTAGTATAAGGCGACTAGCGGGATACGAGCAGTACTTC
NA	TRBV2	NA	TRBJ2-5	CASRRGAETQYF	TGTGCCAGCAGACGTGGGGCAGAGACCCAGTACTTC
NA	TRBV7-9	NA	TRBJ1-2	CASARGNYGYTF	TGTGCCAGCGCTCGCGGTAACTATGGCTACACCTTC
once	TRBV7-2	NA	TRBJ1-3	CASSLDSLGGNTIYF	TGTGCCAGCAGCCTGGACTCACTAGGGGGAAACACCATATATTTT
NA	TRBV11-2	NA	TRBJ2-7	CASSLVDILYEQYF	TGTGCCAGCAGCTTAGTTGACATCCTCTACGAGCAGTACTTC
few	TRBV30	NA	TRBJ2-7	CAWSARRAYEQYF	TGTGCCTGGAGTGCTCGGAGGGCCTACGAGCAGTACTTC
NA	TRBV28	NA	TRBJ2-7	CASSQGTTFYEQYF	TGTGCCAGCAGCCAGGGGACTACCTTCTACGAGCAGTACTTC
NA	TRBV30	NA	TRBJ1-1	CAWSVGRSTEAFF	TGTGCCTGGAGTGTAGGGAGGAGCACTGAAGCTTTCTTT
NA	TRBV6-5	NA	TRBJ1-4	CASSARQGNEKLFF	TGTGCCAGCAGTGCCCGGCAGGGTAATGAAAAACTGTTTTTT
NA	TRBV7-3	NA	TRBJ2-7	CASSLTGGRSSYEQYF	TGTGCCAGCAGCTTAACAGGAGGGAGAAGCTCCTACGAGCAGTACTTC
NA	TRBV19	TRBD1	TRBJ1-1	CASSMTDRPNTEAFF	TGTGCCAGTAGTATGACGGACAGGCCGAACACTGAAGCTTTCTTT
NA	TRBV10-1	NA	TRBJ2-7	CASSEASGVTYEQYF	TGCGCCAGCAGTGAGGCCTCCGGGGTCACCTACGAGCAGTACTTC
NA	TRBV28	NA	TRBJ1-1	CAILEGGIRGNTEAFF	TGTGCCATACTAGAGGGCGGGATCCGGGGGAACACTGAAGCTTTCTTT
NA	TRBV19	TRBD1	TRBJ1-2	CASKRQGSFGGGGYTF	TGTGCCAGCAAACGACAGGGCTCCTTCGGGGGTGGTGGCTACACCTTC
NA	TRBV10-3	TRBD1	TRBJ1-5	CATSGQETNQPQHF	TGTGCCACCAGTGGACAGGAAACGAATCAGCCCCAGCATTTT
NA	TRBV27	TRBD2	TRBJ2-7	CASSLSAGEIGQYF	TGTGCCAGCAGTTTATCGGCGGGAGAGATCGGGCAGTACTTC
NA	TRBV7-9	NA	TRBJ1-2	CASSLQGGYTF	TGTGCCAGCAGCTTACAGGGTGGCTACACCTTC
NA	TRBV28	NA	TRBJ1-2	CASSSYWAGSDYGYTF	TGTGCCAGCAGCTCATACTGGGCAGGCTCGGACTATGGCTACACCTTC
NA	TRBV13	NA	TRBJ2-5	CASSFRPGVEETQYF	TGTGCCAGCAGCTTCAGACCAGGGGTGGAAGAGACCCAGTACTTC